This passage covers 26 T cell receptor beta chains from one sample sequenced in a study of vaccination effects on CD4 cells after COVID-19. Sequencing was preceded by expansion of antigen-specific CD4+ T cells with viral peptide pools in the ViraFEST assay. Investigators separated out CD4+ T cells once approximately 9 days of culture had passed. SARS-CoV-2 infection was confirmed by PCR in the person between March and December 2020. Profiling relied on immunoSEQ multiplex PCR, and the TCRdb table lists in-frame clones only, not all of them. The sample records tens of thousands of clones, approximately 73% being singletons. Their specific antigens are unknown. Sequences were derived from CD4+ T cells from PBMCs cultured with HIV peptides, sampled before COVID-19 vaccination. Noted subset: HIV-1 Nef peptide pool negative control/reference culture. Source of these receptors: a human donor who had a prior SARS-CoV-2 infection.

CDR3 sequence reads: CASSQTAGPYNEQFF. DNA for the CDR3: TGTGCCAGCAGCCAAACGGCGGGGCCCTACAATGAGCAGTTCTTC. This chain uses TRBV7-6 with TRBJ2-1; D possibly corresponds to TRBD2 (6 bases). V was pared by 5 bases and J by 2 bases, with 13 bases between. The CDR3 covers 15 residues. Germline V CDR1 and CDR2: SGHVS, FNYEAQ.

V is TRBV4-1 and J is TRBJ2-5; maybe TRBD2 (6 bases). The germline V and J ends were trimmed by 3 bases and 10 bases, with 12 bases remaining between them. CDR3 size: 12 residues. From germline, CDR1 is MGHRA and CDR2 YSYEKL. This chain's CDR3 is CASSQARGIQYF. As DNA, the CDR3 is TGCGCCAGCAGCCAGGCTCGGGGGATCCAGTACTTC.

The chain has TRBV19 and TRBJ2-1; a possible D gene is TRBD2 (6 bases). V was shortened by 8 bases and J by 0 bases, with 23 bases between the two germline ends. The CDR3 has 18 residues. In germline, CDR1 is LNHDA, CDR2 SQIVND (reference sequence). The DNA for the CDR3 is TGTGCCAGTGGGGGTATGGGGGGACGCCGGAGCTCCTACAATGAGCAGTTCTTC. As protein: CASGGMGGRRSSYNEQFF.

A few counts support this clone. The chain recombines TRBV5-4 with TRBJ2-3; 7 bases agree with TRBD1. Germline CDR1 SGHNT, CDR2 YYREEE (reference sequence). This CDR3 is 15 amino acids long. V shed 1 base, J shed 4 bases, and the junction held 6 bases outside the gene matches. The CDR3 here is CASSLRATGSDTQYF. In DNA form, the CDR3 reads TGTGCCAGCAGCTTGAGGGCGACAGGGTCAGATACGCAGTATTTT. The variable domain in full, with the rest retrieved from reference TRBV5-4 and TRBJ2-3, is ETGVTQSPTHLIKTRGQQVTLRCSSQSGHNTVSWYQQALGQGPQFIFQYYREEENGRGNFPPRFSGLQFPNYSSELNVNALELDDSALYLCASSLRATGSDTQYFGPGTRLTVL.

This clone was seen a few times. The chain employs TRBV6-2 or TRBV6-3 and TRBJ2-7, with 7 bases matching TRBD1. The CDR3 sequence is 13 residues long. In germline, CDR1 is MNHEY, CDR2 SVGEGT. V lost 6 bases, J lost 2 bases, and 4 bases stayed unmatched. The CDR3 sequence: CASSDREAYEQYF. The CDR3 DNA reads as TGTGCCAGCAGCGACAGGGAAGCCTACGAGCAGTACTTC.

The chain uses TRBV5-1 and TRBJ1-4, with 9 bases identical to TRBD1. This CDR3 region has 15 residues. V trimming: 6 bases; J trimming: 4 bases; junction bases outside the gene matches: 7. Germline assignment: CDR1 SGHRS and CDR2 YFSETQ. The CDR3 here is CASNDGQGHNEKLFF. The CDR3 DNA reads as TGCGCCAGCAACGATGGACAGGGGCATAATGAAAAACTGTTTTTT.

The chain combines TRBV11-2 with TRBJ2-2; D call uncertain. V lost 0 bases, J lost 6 bases, and 14 bases lay in between. Germline V gene lookup returns CDR1 SGHAT and CDR2 FQNNGV. The CDR3 contains 16 residues. The CDR3 spells CASSLDVGRTPGELFF. CDR3 bases: TGTGCCAGCAGCTTAGATGTGGGCCGTACCCCCGGGGAGCTGTTTTTT. The complete variable domain, with remaining parts taken from reference TRBV11-2 and TRBJ2-2, reads EAGVAQSPRYKIIEKRQSVAFWCNPISGHATLYWYQQILGQGPKLLIQFQNNGVVDDSQLPKDRFSAERLKGVDSTLKIQPAKLEDSAVYLCASSLDVGRTPGELFFGEGSRLTVL.

This chain connects TRBV30 to TRBJ2-3; D is ambiguous. Trimming removed 0 bases at V and 0 bases at J, with 4 bases between. CDR3 length equals 13 residues. Per germline, CDR1 GTSNPN and CDR2 SVGIG (reference sequence). The CDR3 region is CAWSVGSTDTQYF. In DNA form, the CDR3 reads TGTGCCTGGAGTGTAGGTAGCACAGATACGCAGTATTTT.

V gene TRBV30 combines with J gene TRBJ2-3; TRBD2 matches 15 bases. From germline, CDR1 is GTSNPN and CDR2 SVGIG (reference sequence). There are 16 residues in the CDR3. V gave up 3 bases and J gave up 5 bases; unmatched junction bases: 6. The CDR3 nucleotides are TGTGCCTGGAGCGGACTAGCGGGGGGGCCGGTAGATACGCAGTATTTT. Its protein is CAWSGLAGGPVDTQYF.

The chain links TRBV5-1 to TRBJ2-3; TRBD2 might be the D (6 bases). CDR1 is SGHRS and CDR2 is YFSETQ in the germline V gene. The CDR3 is 16 amino acids. Trimming pared 0 bases from V and 1 base from J, leaving 12 bases between. The CDR3 DNA reads as TGCGCCAGCAGCTTGGGGAGAGCGGGTGGCACAGATACGCAGTATTTT. Translating gives CASSLGRAGGTDTQYF.

This clone was detected once. The rearrangement uses TRBV2 and TRBJ2-1, with 12 bases aligning to TRBD2. Germline CDR1 reads SNHLY; CDR2 reads FYNNEI. After removal of 7 bases from V and 9 bases from J, the junction contained 13 bases not matched to a gene. This CDR3 contains 16 residues. CDR3 sequence: CASIWQLAGGPGEQFF. The CDR3 coding sequence is TGTGCCAGCATTTGGCAGCTAGCGGGGGGGCCGGGTGAGCAGTTCTTC.

This clone was observed a handful of times. J is TRBJ2-5 and V is TRBV10-3; 7 nucleotides agree with TRBD1. The V and J ends lost 6 bases and 5 bases, in that order; junction bases with no gene match: 6. This CDR3 is 13 amino acids long. Germline CDR1 reads ENHRY; CDR2 reads SYGVKD. CDR3 nucleotides: TGTGCCATCAGGGGGGACAGATTGGAGACCCAGTACTTC. Its translation is CAIRGDRLETQYF.

The chain recombines TRBV18 with TRBJ2-7; 11 bases fit TRBD2. The CDR3 covers 15 residues. Germline CDR1 KGHSH, CDR2 LQKENI. V lost 2 bases to trimming and J lost 6 bases; unmatched junction nucleotides: 6. The CDR3 nucleotides are TGTGCCAGCTCACCAAGGGGACTAGCGGCGAGCGAGCAGTACTTC. Translating it yields CASSPRGLAASEQYF.

This clone was detected a few times. The J gene is TRBJ2-7, the V gene TRBV5-4; TRBD1 matches at 8 bases. CDR1 and CDR2 from the germline V gene are SGHNT and YYREEE (reference sequence). The CDR3 length is 14 residues. With 3 bases clipped from V and 7 bases from J, the junction kept 9 bases outside the gene matches. This CDR3 is CASSSRTGPMEQYF. The CDR3, as DNA: TGTGCCAGCAGCTCCCGGACAGGGCCTATGGAGCAGTACTTC.

The J gene is TRBJ2-2, the V gene TRBV7-2; 9 bases fit TRBD2. Germline values: CDR1 SGHTA, CDR2 FQGNSA. This CDR3 is built from 16 residues. V shed 1 base and J 7 bases; nucleotides not matched to a gene: 7. CDR3 nucleotides: TGTGCCAGCAGCTTAGTTGCGGGGGGGCTGGACGGGGAGCTGTTTTTT. It encodes CASSLVAGGLDGELFF.

The rearrangement joins TRBV5-1 to TRBJ1-1, with D hard to call. The CDR3 sequence is 15 residues long. Between the trimmed V and J ends, which lost 0 bases and 3 bases, there was a span of 12 bases. The V gene's germline CDR1 is SGHRS and CDR2 YFSETQ. The CDR3 DNA reads as TGCGCCAGCAGCTTGGGCACCATTTGGGACACTGAAGCTTTCTTT. Amino acids: CASSLGTIWDTEAFF. Using reference TRBV5-1 and TRBJ1-1 for the parts outside the CDR3, the full variable domain is KAGVTQTPRYLIKTRGQQVTLSCSPISGHRSVSWYQQTPGQGLQFLFEYFSETQRNKGNFPGRFSGRQFSNSRSEMNVSTLELGDSALYLCASSLGTIWDTEAFFGQGTRLTVV.

The genes are TRBV12-5 and TRBJ1-1; TRBD1 might be the D (6 bases). This CDR3 comprises 14 residues. In germline, CDR1 is LGHNT, CDR2 FRNRAP. Deletions cut 4 bases from V and 7 bases from J, with 16 bases between. The CDR3 bases are TGTGCTAGTGGTTGGATTGGCAGGGGTAATGAAGCTTTCTTT. It codes for CASGWIGRGNEAFF.

This chain connects TRBV30 to TRBJ1-6; D gene ambiguous. Trimming cost V 0 bases and J 8 bases, with 8 bases left between them. This CDR3 region has 13 residues. Germline loops: CDR1 GTSNPN, CDR2 SVGIG (reference sequence). The CDR3: CAWSVLGYSPLHF. The CDR3 DNA reads TGTGCCTGGAGTGTACTTGGTTATTCACCCCTCCACTTT.

This clone was observed a single time. The rearrangement links TRBV19 to TRBJ1-1; D may be TRBD1 (5 bases). Per germline, CDR1 LNHDA and CDR2 SQIVND (reference sequence). Trimming left V 2 bases short and J 2 bases short, with 12 bases between. This CDR3 has 15 amino acids. DNA for the CDR3: TGTGCCAGTAGTATACGAGAGGGGATAAACACTGAAGCTTTCTTT. Amino acids: CASSIREGINTEAFF.

V is TRBV25-1 and J is TRBJ1-2; tentatively, D is TRBD1 (6 bases). V lost 0 bases and J 8 bases, leaving 16 bases between the germline ends. The CDR3 sequence is 15 residues long. CDR1 MGHDK and CDR2 SYGVNS come from the germline V gene. DNA of the CDR3: TGTGCCAGCAGTGAATACCACAGGGAAGGTGGAGGCTACACCTTC. Its protein is CASSEYHREGGGYTF.

The gene calls are TRBV7-3 and TRBJ2-2; maybe TRBD2 (6 bases). V was cut by 0 bases and J by 5 bases, with 7 bases left in between. CDR3 length: 14 amino acids. The germline gives CDR1 SGHTA, CDR2 FQGTGA. The CDR3 DNA follows: TGTGCCAGCAGCTTAACGGGGGGTACCGGGGAGCTGTTTTTT. It codes for CASSLTGGTGELFF.

V usage is TRBV28 and J usage is TRBJ2-7; D not resolved. The germline V gene encodes CDR1 MDHEN and CDR2 SYDVKM. CDR3 length equals 11 residues. Deletions cut 5 bases from V and 3 bases from J, with 5 bases between. As DNA, the CDR3 is TGTGCCAGCAGTCCACACTACGAGCAGTACTTC. Its protein is CASSPHYEQYF.

V is TRBV6-1 and J is TRBJ1-1; D remains unclear. The CDR3 loop spans 15 amino acids. V lost 0 bases and J lost 1, with 9 bases in between. Germline V gene data show CDR1 as MNHNS and CDR2 as SASEGT. CDR3 region: CASSEAATTNTEAFF. The CDR3 coding sequence is TGTGCCAGCAGTGAAGCTGCGACAACGAACACTGAAGCTTTCTTT.

The V gene is TRBV6-5, the J gene TRBJ1-6; D call uncertain. In germline, CDR1 is MNHEY, CDR2 SVGAGI. The CDR3 loop spans 15 amino acids. V was pared by 2 bases and J by 1 base, with 6 bases between. The CDR3 coding sequence is TGTGCCAGCAGTTACGGGGAGTCCTATAATTCACCCCTCCACTTT. Translating gives CASSYGESYNSPLHF.

CDR3: CASSRPGQGTDKNIQYF. The CDR3, as DNA: TGTGCCAGCAGTCGTCCGGGACAGGGTACCGACAAAAACATTCAGTACTTC. The V call is TRBV6-2 or TRBV6-3, the J call TRBJ2-4; TRBD1 matches at 9 bases. The germline CDR1 and CDR2 sequences are MNHEY and SVGEGT. Trimming removed 5 bases from V and 3 bases from J; junction bases left unmatched: 11. CDR3 length equals 17 residues.

The chain uses TRBV4-1 and TRBJ2-1; D unresolved. The V end lost 6 bases, the J end lost 0 bases, and 12 bases lay between the germline ends. CDR1 is MGHRA and CDR2 is YSYEKL in the germline V gene. The CDR3 length is 15 residues. This CDR3 is CASSPTSSSYNEQFF. The CDR3 bases are TGCGCCAGCAGTCCCACTTCCAGCTCCTACAATGAGCAGTTCTTC.